This T cell receptor beta chain was captured by sequencing in a study of human T cells and chemical hapten exposure. The germline gives CDR1 SNHLY, CDR2 FYNNEI. The CDR3 has 14 amino acids. What the library attached to individual cDNA molecules were unique molecular identifiers. Each CDR3 protein gets one entry after TCRdb re-called the RACE reads with MiXCR. The sample has a few hundred thousand distinct CDR3 sequences; roughly 6.3% are singletons. The time point here: patch test 2, 6 weeks after DPC sensitization. Regarding treatment: therapeutic diphenylcyclopropenone sensitization with weekly scalp DPC. Prior to each patch test being applied, blood was drawn.

The chain uses TRBV2 and TRBJ2-3; 7 positions agree with TRBD2. The sequencing here drew on whole blood, taken in connection with sensitization to the hapten diphenylcyclopropenone (DPC). This sequence was found in a woman between 18 and 29 years old with alopecia areata. Some clones in this sample may be carry-over from other donors' samples. This CDR3 reads CAGGAGESTDTQYF. CDR3 nucleotides: TGTGCGGGAGGGGCGGGGGAGAGCACAGATACGCAGTATTTT. Full variable domain (missing parts from reference TRBV2 and TRBJ2-3): EPEVTQTPSHQVTQMGQEVILRCVPISNHLYFYWYRQILGQKVEFLVSFYNNEISEKSEIFDDQFSVERPDGSNFTLKIRSTKLEDSAMYFCAGGAGESTDTQYFGPGTRLTVL.